Listed here is a single T cell receptor beta chain. A much larger clone sits a single nucleotide away, making a read error possible. The sample is drawn from a study of tumor and adjacent non-tumor tissue in lung cancer. Study overall: There were some 12 adenocarcinoma, a couple of squamous cell carcinoma and 1 small cell lung cancer cases. Aged about 30 to 76 years, patients included roughly ten men and about five women with stage I to III disease. On average, productive TCRbeta reads reached around 4 million per sample.

The library came from three nested PCR rounds adapted from ARM-PCR protocols. From the multiplex PCR reads, TCRdb called clonotypes with MiXCR, one entry per CDR3 protein. The sample yields 75,000 to 80,000 distinct CDR3 sequences, 76% seen once. The template was RNA from unsorted bulk tissue. The normal lung tissue was taken more than 3 cm from the tumor edge. Donors were chemotherapy-naive, newly diagnosed lung cancer surgical patients in China, August–late 2014. Sequencing used distant non-tumor lung tissue. The receptor was isolated from a man aged 65 to 79 with non-small cell lung cancer.

The CDR3 sequence is CTSSPRDSSYNEQFF. CDR3 in DNA: TGTACCAGCAGCCCCAGGGACAGCTCCTACAATGAGCAGTTCTTC. The J gene is TRBJ2-1, the V gene TRBV27, with 7 nucleotides matching TRBD1. Germline-derived CDR1 and CDR2 are MNHEY and SMNVEV (reference sequence). This CDR3 has 15 amino acids.